This entry features one T cell receptor (beta chain) sequence. The sample belongs to a study of Ad26.COV2.S vaccination and SARS-CoV-2 variants. Study-wide context: Donor got 5x10^10 or 1x10^11 viral particles of Ad26.COV2.S.

This CDR3 is built from 14 residues. V lost 7 bases and J lost 2, with 12 bases in between. Germline V gene sequence: CDR1 LNHDA, CDR2 SQIVND (reference sequence). The treatment denotes: around 19 received Ad26.COV2.S at low or high dose, single or two shots; roughly five received placebo; per-sample allocation not given. Samples analyzed were those drawn on day 63 after the first vaccine or placebo injection. Sequencing was performed with immunoSEQ multiplex PCR; in TCRdb, only in-frame clones are kept and a portion is missing. Of roughly 320,000 clones listed, roughly 84% are singletons. This TCR derives from a person between 18 and 59 years old who received the Ad26.COV2.S COVID-19 vaccine or a placebo. The source material was peripheral blood, sampled in a trial of Ad26.COV2.S vaccine versus placebo. The chain has TRBV19 and TRBJ2-1; tentative D call: TRBD1 (6 bases). The CDR3 is CASIKDSAYNEQFF. The CDR3 DNA reads TGTGCCAGTATTAAGGACAGCGCCTACAATGAGCAGTTCTTC.